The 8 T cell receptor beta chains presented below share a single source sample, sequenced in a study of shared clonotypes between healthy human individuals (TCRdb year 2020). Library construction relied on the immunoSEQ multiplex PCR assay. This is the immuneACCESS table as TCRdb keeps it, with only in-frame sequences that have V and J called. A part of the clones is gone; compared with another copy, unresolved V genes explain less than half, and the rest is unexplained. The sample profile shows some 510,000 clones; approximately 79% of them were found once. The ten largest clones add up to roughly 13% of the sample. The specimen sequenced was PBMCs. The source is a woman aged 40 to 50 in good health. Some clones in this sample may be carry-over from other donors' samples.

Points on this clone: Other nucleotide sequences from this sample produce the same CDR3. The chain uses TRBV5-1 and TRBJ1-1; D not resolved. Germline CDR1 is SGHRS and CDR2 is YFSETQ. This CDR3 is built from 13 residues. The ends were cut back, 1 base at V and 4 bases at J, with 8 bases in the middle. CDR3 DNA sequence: TGCGCCAGCAGCTTGAGTATGGGCACTGAAGCTTTCTTT. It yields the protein CASSLSMGTEAFF. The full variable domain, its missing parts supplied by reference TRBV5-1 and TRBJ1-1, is KAGVTQTPRYLIKTRGQQVTLSCSPISGHRSVSWYQQTPGQGLQFLFEYFSETQRNKGNFPGRFSGRQFSNSRSEMNVSTLELGDSALYLCASSLSMGTEAFFGQGTRLTVV.

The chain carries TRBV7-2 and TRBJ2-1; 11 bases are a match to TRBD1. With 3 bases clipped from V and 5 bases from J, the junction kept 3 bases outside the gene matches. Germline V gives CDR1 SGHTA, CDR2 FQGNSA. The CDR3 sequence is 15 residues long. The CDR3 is CASSFGTGGHNEQFF. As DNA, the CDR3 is TGTGCCAGCAGCTTTGGGACAGGGGGGCACAATGAGCAGTTCTTC.

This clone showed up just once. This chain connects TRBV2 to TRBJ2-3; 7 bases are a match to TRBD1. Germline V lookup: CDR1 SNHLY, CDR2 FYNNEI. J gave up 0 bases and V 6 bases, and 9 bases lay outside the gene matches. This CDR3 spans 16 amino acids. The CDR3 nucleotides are TGTGCCAGCAGCTCCACGACAGGGAAAAGCACAGATACGCAGTATTTT. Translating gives CASSSTTGKSTDTQYF.

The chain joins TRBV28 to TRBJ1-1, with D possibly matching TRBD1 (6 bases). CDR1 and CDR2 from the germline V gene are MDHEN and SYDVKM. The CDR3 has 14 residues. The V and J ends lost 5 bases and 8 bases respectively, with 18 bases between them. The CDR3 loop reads CASSGTGFLGEAFF. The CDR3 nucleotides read TGTGCCAGCAGTGGAACAGGGTTTCTGGGGGAAGCTTTCTTT.

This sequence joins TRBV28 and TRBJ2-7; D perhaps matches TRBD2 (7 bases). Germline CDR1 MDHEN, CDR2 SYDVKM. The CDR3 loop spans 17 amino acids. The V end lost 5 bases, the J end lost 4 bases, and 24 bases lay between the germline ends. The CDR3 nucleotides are TGTGCCAGCAGTACAACCTGGGGGGGCAGTTCAATGTACGAGCAGTACTTC. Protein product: CASSTTWGGSSMYEQYF.

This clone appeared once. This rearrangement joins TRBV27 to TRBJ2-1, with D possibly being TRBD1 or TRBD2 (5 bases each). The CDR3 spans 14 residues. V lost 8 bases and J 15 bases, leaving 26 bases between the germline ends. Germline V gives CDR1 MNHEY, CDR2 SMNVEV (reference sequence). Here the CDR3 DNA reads TGTGCCAGCTCCCCTGGGGGTCCTAGGGGCCCGGGGTTCTTC. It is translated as CASSPGGPRGPGFF.

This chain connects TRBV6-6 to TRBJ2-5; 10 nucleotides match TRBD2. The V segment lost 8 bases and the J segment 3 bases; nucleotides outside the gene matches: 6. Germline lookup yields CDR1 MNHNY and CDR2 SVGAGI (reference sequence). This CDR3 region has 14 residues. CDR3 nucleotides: TGTGCCAGCTCGCTCGGACTAGCGGAAGAGACCCAGTACTTC. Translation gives CASSLGLAEETQYF.

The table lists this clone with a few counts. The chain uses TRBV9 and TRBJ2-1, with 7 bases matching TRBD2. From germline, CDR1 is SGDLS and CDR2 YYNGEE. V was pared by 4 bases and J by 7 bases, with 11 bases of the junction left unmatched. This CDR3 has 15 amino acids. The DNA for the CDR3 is TGTGCCAGCAGCCCGGGGGACTACCATTTGAATGAGCAGTTCTTC. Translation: CASSPGDYHLNEQFF.